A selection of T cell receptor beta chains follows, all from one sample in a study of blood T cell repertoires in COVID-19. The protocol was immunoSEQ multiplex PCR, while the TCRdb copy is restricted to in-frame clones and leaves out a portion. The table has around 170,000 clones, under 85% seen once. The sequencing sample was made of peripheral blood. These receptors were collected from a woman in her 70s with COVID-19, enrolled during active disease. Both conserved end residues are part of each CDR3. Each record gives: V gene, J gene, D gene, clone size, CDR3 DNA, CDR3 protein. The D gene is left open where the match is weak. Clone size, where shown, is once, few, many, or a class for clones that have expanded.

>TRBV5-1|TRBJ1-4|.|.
TGCGCCAGCAGGCCAGGGGATTTTAATGAAAAACTGTTTTTT
CASRPGDFNEKLFF
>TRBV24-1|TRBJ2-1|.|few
TGTGCCACCAGTGATCGTACGGTAGGCCAGGGAAGAGACTACAATGAGCAGTTCTTC
CATSDRTVGQGRDYNEQFF
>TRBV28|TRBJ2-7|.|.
TGTGCCACCATTAGCAACTACGAGCAGTACTTC
CATISNYEQYF
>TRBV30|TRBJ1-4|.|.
TGTGCCGGAGGGCTGACAACTAATGAAAAACTGTTTTTT
CAGGLTTNEKLFF
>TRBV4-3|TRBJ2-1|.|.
TGCGCCAGCAGCCAGATTATACAGGGAAGGTACGAGCAGTTCTTC
CASSQIIQGRYEQFF
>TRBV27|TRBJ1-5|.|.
TGTGCCAGCAGTTTCAGGGAGGAACAGCCCCAGCATTTT
CASSFREEQPQHF
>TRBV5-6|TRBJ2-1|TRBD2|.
TGTGCCAGCAGCTTATTATCACATCCTAGCGGGAGTATCCATGAGCAGTTCTTC
CASSLLSHPSGSIHEQFF
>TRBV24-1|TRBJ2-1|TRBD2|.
TGTGCCACCTCGCGGGGGGCCTACAATGAGCAGTTCTTC
CATSRGAYNEQFF
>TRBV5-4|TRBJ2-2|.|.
TGTGCCAGCAGCTTGCCGACAGGTGCCGGGGAGCTGTTTTTT
CASSLPTGAGELFF
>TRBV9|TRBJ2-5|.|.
TGTGCCAGCAGCGTAGCTACGGGGCAGGGGCAAGAGACCCAGTACTTC
CASSVATGQGQETQYF
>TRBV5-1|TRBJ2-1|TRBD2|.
TGCGCCAGCAGCGCACACCTAGCGGGTTCTTACAATGAGCAGTTCTTC
CASSAHLAGSYNEQFF
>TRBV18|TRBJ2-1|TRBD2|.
TGTGCCAGCTCACCGGGACTAGCGGGAGTGTATGAGCAGTTCTTC
CASSPGLAGVYEQFF
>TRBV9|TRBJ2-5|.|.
TGTGCCAGCAGCGTAGCCGTTGGGGCCCCCCAAGAGACCCAGTACTTC
CASSVAVGAPQETQYF
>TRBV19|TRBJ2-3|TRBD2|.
TGTGCCAGTAGTATCTTAGCGGGAGGAGGAGATACGCAGTATTTT
CASSILAGGGDTQYF
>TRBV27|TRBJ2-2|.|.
TGTGCCAGCCAAAAAACCGGGGGTAGCACCGGGGAGCTGTTTTTT
CASQKTGGSTGELFF
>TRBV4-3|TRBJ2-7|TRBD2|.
TGCGCCAGCAGCCAGATAGCGGGAGGTACCTACGAGCAGTACTTC
CASSQIAGGTYEQYF
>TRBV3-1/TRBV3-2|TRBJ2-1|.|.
TGTGCCAGCGCTGATAGGCGGGCAACCTACAATGAGCAGTTCTTC
CASADRRATYNEQFF
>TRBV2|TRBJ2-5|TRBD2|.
TGTGCCAGCTGGCTAGCGGGAGGGCCCCGGAAAGGAGAGACCCAGTACTTC
CASWLAGGPRKGETQYF
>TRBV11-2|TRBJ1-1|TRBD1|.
TGTGCCAGCAGCACAAACAGGGGTACTGAAGCTTTCTTT
CASSTNRGTEAFF
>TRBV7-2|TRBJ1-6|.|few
TGTGCCAGCAGCCTACAGGGACATTCACCCCTCCACTTT
CASSLQGHSPLHF
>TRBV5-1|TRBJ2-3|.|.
TGCGCCAGCAGCCGTAGTCCCGGGGCAGATACGCAGTATTTT
CASSRSPGADTQYF
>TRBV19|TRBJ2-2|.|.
TGTGCCAGTACTTGGGCTAGCCGCGACACCGGGGAGCTGTTTTTT
CASTWASRDTGELFF
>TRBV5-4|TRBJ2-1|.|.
TGTGCCAGCAGCTTGCCACAGTACAATGAGCAGTTCTTC
CASSLPQYNEQFF
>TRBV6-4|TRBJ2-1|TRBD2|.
TGTGCCAGCAGTGAACAGACTAGCGGGGCTGGTAGTGAGCAGTTCTTC
CASSEQTSGAGSEQFF
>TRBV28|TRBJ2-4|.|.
TGTGCCAGCAGTTTGAAGGGGAACATTCAGTACTTC
CASSLKGNIQYF
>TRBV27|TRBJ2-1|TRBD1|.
TGTGCCAGCAGTTCATATGGGACAGGCCAAGACAATGAGCAGTTCTTC
CASSSYGTGQDNEQFF
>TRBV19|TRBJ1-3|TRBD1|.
TGTGCCAGCCATACAGGGGCATCTGGAAACACCATATATTTT
CASHTGASGNTIYF
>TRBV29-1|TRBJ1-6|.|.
TGCAGCGTTGGCGACAATAGGGGTTCACCCCTCCACTTT
CSVGDNRGSPLHF
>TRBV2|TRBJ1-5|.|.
TGTGCCAGCAGTGAACGAGGGCGGAGCAATCAGCCCCAGCATTTT
CASSERGRSNQPQHF
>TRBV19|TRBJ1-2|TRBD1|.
TGTGCCAGTAGTACTCAAGGGACAGGTGAAGGCTATGGCTACACCTTC
CASSTQGTGEGYGYTF
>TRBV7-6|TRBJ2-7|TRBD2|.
TGTGCCAGCAGCTTAGAAAGGGGACTAGGGTTGGGCGAGCAGTACTTC
CASSLERGLGLGEQYF
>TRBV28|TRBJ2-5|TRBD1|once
TGTGCCAGCAGTTTAGGAGGGGGACAGGGATTAAAGACCCAGTACTTC
CASSLGGGQGLKTQYF
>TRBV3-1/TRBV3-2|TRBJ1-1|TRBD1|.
TGTGCCAGCAGCCACTCAGGACAGGGCCACCTTACTGAAGCTTTCTTT
CASSHSGQGHLTEAFF
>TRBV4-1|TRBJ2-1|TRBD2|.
TGCGCCAGCAGCCAAGCCGGGAGGACCCCCTTATCTGAGCAGTTCTTC
CASSQAGRTPLSEQFF
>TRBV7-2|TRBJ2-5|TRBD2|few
TGTGCCAGCAGCGGGACTAGCGGTCAAGAGACCCAGTACTTC
CASSGTSGQETQYF
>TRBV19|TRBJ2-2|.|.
TGTGCCAGTAGTATGGCCAGGGATCACGGGGAGCTGTTTTTT
CASSMARDHGELFF
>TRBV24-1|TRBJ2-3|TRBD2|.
TGTGCCATAGGGTTAGCGGGAGGAGGTCCAAGCACAGATACGCAGTATTTT
CAIGLAGGGPSTDTQYF
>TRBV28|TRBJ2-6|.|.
TGTGCCAGCATCTCGGGGGCTGGGGCCAACGTCCTGACTTTC
CASISGAGANVLTF
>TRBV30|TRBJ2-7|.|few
TGTGCCTGGGGGTTCGGGGGTACCTCCTACGAGCAGTACTTC
CAWGFGGTSYEQYF
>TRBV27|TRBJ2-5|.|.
TGTGCCAGCAGTTTAGTGGGAGTGAGGACCCAGTACTTC
CASSLVGVRTQYF